This is a list of T cell receptor beta chains from one sample in a study of control samples from healthy donors and cancer patients. Here immunoSEQ multiplex PCR was the method, and the copy in TCRdb shows in-frame clones only, minus some. The sample has 120,000 to 150,000 clones, around 92% seen once; the top ten hold approximately 3.4%. The sample comprised blood. These receptors came from a man aged 25-40 years in good health. Each CDR3 is given with its conserved first and last residue. D genes are given only for firm matches. Size tells how often a clone was seen (once, few, many) or the class of an expanded clone, and some rows leave it out.

V: TRBV6-4
length: 16
D: NA
J: TRBJ2-3
size: NA
CDR3: CASSDGNYSSTDTQYF
DNA: TGTGCCAGCAGTGACGGGAACTACTCTAGCACAGATACGCAGTATTTT

V: TRBV5-1
length: 13
D: NA
J: TRBJ2-3
size: many
CDR3: CASSLDSTDTQYF
DNA: TGCGCCAGCAGCTTGGACAGCACAGATACGCAGTATTTT

V: TRBV5-4
length: 15
D: TRBD1
J: TRBJ1-1
size: NA
CDR3: CASSLLGTGDPEAFF
DNA: TGTGCCAGCAGCTTACTGGGGACAGGGGATCCTGAAGCTTTCTTT

V: TRBV12-3/TRBV12-4
length: 11
D: NA
J: TRBJ2-1
size: NA
CDR3: CASSLDLEQFF
DNA: TGTGCCAGCAGTTTGGACCTTGAGCAGTTCTTC

V: TRBV7-6
length: 14
D: NA
J: TRBJ1-1
size: NA
CDR3: CASSRNVGNTEAFF
DNA: TGTGCCAGCAGCCGTAATGTGGGGAACACTGAAGCTTTCTTT

V: TRBV6-5
length: 11
D: NA
J: TRBJ1-2
size: NA
CDR3: CASTRGDGYTF
DNA: TGTGCCAGCACCCGGGGAGATGGCTACACCTTC

V: TRBV27
length: 14
D: NA
J: TRBJ1-1
size: NA
CDR3: CASSPRGRNTEAFF
DNA: TGTGCCAGCAGTCCTCGCGGACGGAACACTGAAGCTTTCTTT

V: TRBV5-4
length: 15
D: NA
J: TRBJ1-2
size: NA
CDR3: CASSLAGTPSGGYTF
DNA: TGTGCCAGCAGCTTGGCCGGGACACCTTCGGGTGGCTACACCTTC

V: TRBV28
length: 13
D: NA
J: TRBJ2-3
size: NA
CDR3: CASSFRGVGTQYF
DNA: TGTGCCAGCAGTTTCCGAGGGGTGGGTACGCAGTATTTT

V: TRBV6-4
length: 13
D: TRBD2
J: TRBJ2-1
size: NA
CDR3: CASSDSREDEQFF
DNA: TGTGCCAGCAGTGATAGTCGGGAGGATGAGCAGTTCTTC

V: TRBV10-2
length: 13
D: NA
J: TRBJ1-5
size: NA
CDR3: CASLGGSNQPQHF
DNA: TGCGCCTCACTTGGGGGTAGCAATCAGCCCCAGCATTTT

V: TRBV7-2
length: 14
D: TRBD1
J: TRBJ1-1
size: NA
CDR3: CASSFIQGSTEAFF
DNA: TGTGCCAGCAGCTTCATACAGGGGTCGACTGAAGCTTTCTTT

V: TRBV11-2
length: 14
D: TRBD2
J: TRBJ2-1
size: NA
CDR3: CASSPGLAGELQFF
DNA: TGTGCCAGCAGCCCGGGACTAGCGGGGGAGCTGCAGTTCTTC

V: TRBV7-8
length: 16
D: NA
J: TRBJ2-2
size: once
CDR3: CASSLAGRVGTGELFF
DNA: TGTGCCAGCAGCTTAGCGGGAAGGGTCGGCACCGGGGAGCTGTTTTTT